This T cell receptor beta chain came from a study of T cells after yellow fever vaccination. TCRdb called the 5' RACE reads again in MiXCR, with one record for every CDR3 protein. This table holds 300,000 or so distinct CDR3 sequences, around 4.1% found once. Per the germline V gene, CDR1 is SGHRS and CDR2 is YFSETQ. V lost 0 bases, J lost 10 bases, and 13 bases lay in between. This CDR3 spans 13 amino acids. The receptor was isolated from a man between 18 and 29 years old who received the YFV17D yellow fever vaccine. Specimen: PBMCs, collected 5 days after the yellow fever booster vaccination. The gene calls are TRBV5-1 and TRBJ1-2, with D tentatively TRBD1 (5 bases). For the CDR3, the DNA is TGCGCCAGCAGCTTGGGACAGCCGGCGTTCTACACCTTC. Protein sequence: CASSLGQPAFYTF.